These T cell receptor beta chains were read from a single sample in a study of shared clonotypes between healthy human individuals. Produced via immunoSEQ multiplex PCR; TCRdb's table is partial and in-frame only. The sample holds 550,000 to 850,000 clones, 72% seen once. Input material: memory CD4+ T cells sorted from blood. The receptors derive from a woman in her thirties in good health. CDR3s include the opening cysteine and the closing phenylalanine or tryptophan. D genes are given only for firm matches. Only part of the rows carry a size: once, few, many, or a class if the clone is expanded.

v_gene: TRBV5-1
abundance: few
j_gene: TRBJ2-1
d_gene: -
CDR3nt: TGCGCCAGCAGCCACGACAGTAGCTCCTACAATGAGCAGTTCTTC
CDR3aa: CASSHDSSSYNEQFF

v_gene: TRBV11-2
abundance: -
j_gene: TRBJ2-7
d_gene: TRBD1
CDR3nt: TGTGCCAGCAGCCAGGGACAGGTCTACGAGCAGTACTTC
CDR3aa: CASSQGQVYEQYF

v_gene: TRBV6-1
abundance: -
j_gene: TRBJ1-2
d_gene: -
CDR3nt: TGTGCCAGCAGTGAACGGCTTCGAGCTAACTATGGCTACACCTTC
CDR3aa: CASSERLRANYGYTF

v_gene: TRBV2
abundance: -
j_gene: TRBJ1-1
d_gene: TRBD1
CDR3nt: TGTGCCAGCAGTCGGGACAGTATCATGAACACTGAAGCTTTCTTT
CDR3aa: CASSRDSIMNTEAFF

v_gene: TRBV18
abundance: -
j_gene: TRBJ1-3
d_gene: -
CDR3nt: TGTGCCAGCTCAGCCCAGGGGACACCCTACTCTGGAAACACCATATATTTT
CDR3aa: CASSAQGTPYSGNTIYF

v_gene: TRBV5-1
abundance: once
j_gene: TRBJ2-7
d_gene: TRBD2
CDR3nt: TGCGCCAGCAGCCCCAGGAGCGGGAGCTCCTACGAGCAGTACTTC
CDR3aa: CASSPRSGSSYEQYF

v_gene: TRBV19
abundance: -
j_gene: TRBJ2-7
d_gene: TRBD1
CDR3nt: TGTGCCAGTAGGCAAACCGGGACAGTCTACGAGCAGTACTTC
CDR3aa: CASRQTGTVYEQYF

v_gene: TRBV28
abundance: -
j_gene: TRBJ2-3
d_gene: -
CDR3nt: TGTGCCAGCAGTTTTGCAGTCGGCGTAGGAACAGATACGCAGTATTTT
CDR3aa: CASSFAVGVGTDTQYF

v_gene: TRBV5-1
abundance: once
j_gene: TRBJ1-3
d_gene: -
CDR3nt: TGCGCCAGCAGCTTGGAGGGGGACGGCACCATATATTTT
CDR3aa: CASSLEGDGTIYF

v_gene: TRBV14
abundance: -
j_gene: TRBJ1-1
d_gene: -
CDR3nt: TGTGCCAGCGGATCATACATGAACACTGAAGCTTTCTTT
CDR3aa: CASGSYMNTEAFF

v_gene: TRBV11-2
abundance: -
j_gene: TRBJ1-4
d_gene: -
CDR3nt: TGTGCCAGCAGCTTAGTCTCCACTTCTAATGAAAAACTGTTTTTT
CDR3aa: CASSLVSTSNEKLFF

v_gene: TRBV28
abundance: -
j_gene: TRBJ2-4
d_gene: TRBD1
CDR3nt: TGTGCCAGCAGTCCCCGACAGGGGGTAGCCAAAAACATTCAGTACTTC
CDR3aa: CASSPRQGVAKNIQYF

v_gene: TRBV7-9
abundance: -
j_gene: TRBJ1-2
d_gene: TRBD1
CDR3nt: TGTGCCAGCAGCTTCCCAGGGGGCGTGAACTATGGCTACACCTTC
CDR3aa: CASSFPGGVNYGYTF

v_gene: TRBV2
abundance: -
j_gene: TRBJ1-5
d_gene: TRBD1
CDR3nt: TGTGCCAGCAGCCGGGACAGGGGCAATCAGCCCCAGCATTTT
CDR3aa: CASSRDRGNQPQHF

v_gene: TRBV5-8
abundance: -
j_gene: TRBJ1-4
d_gene: TRBD1
CDR3nt: TGTGCCAGCAGCTTCCGACAGGGGAACGAAAAACTGTTTTTT
CDR3aa: CASSFRQGNEKLFF

v_gene: TRBV6-5
abundance: once
j_gene: TRBJ2-7
d_gene: -
CDR3nt: TGTGCCAGCAGTACCCTACAGGTGCTCGGCGAGCAGTACTTC
CDR3aa: CASSTLQVLGEQYF

v_gene: TRBV6-1
abundance: -
j_gene: TRBJ1-5
d_gene: -
CDR3nt: TGTGCCAGCAGTTTCCCTATGACAGGAGATCAGCCCCAGCATTTT
CDR3aa: CASSFPMTGDQPQHF